The 30 T cell receptor beta chains below were found in one sample sequenced in a study of T cell responses to AZD1222 COVID-19 vaccine. The table came from immunoSEQ multiplex PCR; TCRdb's copy has only in-frame clones and leaves some out. The sample has about 110,000 clones; about nine tenths are singletons. The material sequenced was peripheral blood, taken 28 days after the second AZD1222 dose. The receptors shown here come from an adult who received the AZD1222 COVID-19 vaccine.

This rearrangement joins TRBV27 to TRBJ2-7; 8 bases align to TRBD2. V lost 4 bases to trimming and J lost 7 bases; unmatched junction nucleotides: 12. Germline V CDR1 and CDR2: MNHEY, SMNVEV (reference sequence). The CDR3 consists of 15 residues. The CDR3 sequence: CASSSTSGGDGEQYF. The CDR3 DNA reads as TGTGCCAGCAGTTCCACTAGCGGTGGGGACGGGGAGCAGTACTTC.

The J gene is TRBJ2-7, the V gene TRBV4-2, with 8 bases lining up with TRBD2. The CDR3 has 16 amino acids. V lost 0 bases and J lost 4; bases outside the gene matches: 8. CDR1 is LGHNA and CDR2 is YNFKEQ in the germline V gene. CDR3 amino acids: CASSQETAGVRYEQYF. The CDR3 DNA is TGTGCCAGCAGCCAAGAGACAGCGGGGGTCAGATACGAGCAGTACTTC.

This chain connects TRBV5-6 to TRBJ1-2, with 12 bases lining up with TRBD1. CDR3 length: 17 amino acids. Germline V gives CDR1 SGHDT, CDR2 YYEEEE. Losses at the gene ends were 0 bases for V and 8 bases for J; bases not matched to a gene: 11. Here the CDR3 DNA reads TGTGCCAGCAGCTTGGCGAGGGACAGGGGGCTCCCCCGCGGCTACACCTTC. The encoded protein is CASSLARDRGLPRGYTF.

The chain carries TRBV18 and TRBJ2-3; the match to TRBD2 covers 7 bases. Unmatched junction bases numbered 3, after V lost 5 bases and J lost 1 base. Germline CDR1 KGHSH, CDR2 LQKENI. The CDR3 runs to 14 residues. This CDR3 is CASSGLAGTDTQYF. The CDR3 DNA is TGTGCCAGCTCAGGTCTAGCGGGCACAGATACGCAGTATTTT.

The chain links TRBV27 to TRBJ1-4, with D unclear. The CDR3 loop spans 15 amino acids. V lost 6 bases to trimming and J lost 5 bases, with 16 bases between them. Germline V gene data show CDR1 as MNHEY and CDR2 as SMNVEV (reference sequence). CDR3 DNA sequence: TGTGCCAGCAGAAAAGGACCCGTAAGGAATGAAAAACTGTTTTTT. It encodes CASRKGPVRNEKLFF.

V is TRBV4-1 and J is TRBJ2-3; 8 bases agree with TRBD1. Trimming removed 1 base from V and 6 bases from J; junction bases left unmatched: 9. CDR1 is MGHRA, CDR2 YSYEKL, per germline. CDR3 length: 16 residues. This chain's CDR3 is CASSQGTGLGMDTQYF. DNA for the CDR3: TGCGCCAGCAGCCAAGGGACAGGGCTGGGGATGGATACGCAGTATTTT.

CDR3 region: CASGPTSGRKYF. CDR3 bases: TGTGCTAGTGGTCCTACTAGCGGGAGGAAGTATTTT. The chain carries TRBV12-5 and TRBJ2-3, with 12 nucleotides matching TRBD2. This CDR3 is 12 amino acids long. Germline values: CDR1 LGHNT, CDR2 FRNRAP. Trimming at V came to 5 bases and at J to 13 bases, leaving 4 bases not matched to a gene.

The J gene is TRBJ2-7, the V gene TRBV6-2 or TRBV6-3, with 8 bases lining up with TRBD2. The CDR3 runs to 14 residues. V shed 2 bases, J shed 3 bases, and the junction held 3 bases outside the gene matches. Germline CDR1 and CDR2: MNHEY and SVGEGT. In DNA, the CDR3 is TGTGCCAGCAGTTACACGGCGGGGGGCTACGAGCAGTACTTC. Residues: CASSYTAGGYEQYF.

This chain joins TRBV4-3 and TRBJ2-1, with D tentatively TRBD1 or TRBD2 (5 bases each). Trimming removed 0 bases from V and 3 bases from J, with 12 bases in between. The CDR3 consists of 16 residues. CDR1 LGHNA and CDR2 YSLEER come from the germline V gene. CDR3 in amino acids: CASSQDPGGYYNEQFF. CDR3 sequence (DNA): TGCGCCAGCAGCCAAGATCCTGGGGGTTACTACAATGAGCAGTTCTTC.

The chain has TRBV5-6 and TRBJ2-3; tentatively, D is TRBD1 or TRBD2 (5 bases each). CDR3 length: 14 amino acids. The germline V gene has CDR1 SGHDT and CDR2 YYEEEE. The V and J ends lost 6 bases and 3 bases respectively, with 14 bases between them. The CDR3 DNA reads as TGTGCCAGCACAAAGAGAGGGGAGACAGATACGCAGTATTTT. This gives the protein CASTKRGETDTQYF. Filled out from reference TRBV5-6 and TRBJ2-3, the complete variable domain reads DAGVTQSPTHLIKTRGQQVTLRCSPKSGHDTVSWYQQALGQGPQFIFQYYEEEERQRGNFPDRFSGHQFPNYSSELNVNALLLGDSALYLCASTKRGETDTQYFGPGTRLTVL.

The V gene is TRBV18, the J gene TRBJ2-5, with D maybe TRBD2 (5 bases). Germline lookup yields CDR1 KGHSH and CDR2 LQKENI. This CDR3 is 15 amino acids long. V shed 1 base and J shed 4 bases, with 13 bases lying between them. CDR3 DNA: TGTGCCAGCTCACCACTAATGGGAGAACTAGAGACCCAGTACTTC. It specifies CASSPLMGELETQYF. Using reference TRBV18 and TRBJ2-5 for the parts outside the CDR3, the full variable domain is NAGVMQNPRHLVRRRGQEARLRCSPMKGHSHVYWYRQLPEEGLKFMVYLQKENIIDESGMPKERFSAEFPKEGPSILRIQQVVRGDSAAYFCASSPLMGELETQYFGPGTRLLVL.

This clone is a singleton in its sample. The chain recombines TRBV7-9 with TRBJ1-1; D is uncertain. V was shortened by 5 bases and J by 3 bases, with 10 bases between the two germline ends. CDR1 is SEHNR and CDR2 is FQNEAQ in the germline V gene (reference sequence). The CDR3 consists of 13 residues. CDR3 in DNA: TGTGCCAGCAGCCCTTACGGAGACACTGAAGCTTTCTTT. Translated, it gives CASSPYGDTEAFF.

The CDR3 sequence: CASSFSSGISSYEQYF. The CDR3 nucleotides are TGCGCCAGCAGCTTTTCTAGCGGGATTTCCTCCTACGAGCAGTACTTC. The rearrangement uses TRBV5-1 and TRBJ2-7, with TRBD2 identical over 9 bases. The germline V gene has CDR1 SGHRS and CDR2 YFSETQ. Trimming cost V 2 bases and J 0 bases; bases outside gene matches: 6. The CDR3 totals 16 residues.

This sequence joins TRBV3-1 (or the pseudogene TRBV3-2) and TRBJ1-1; TRBD1 might be the D (6 bases). Germline assignment: CDR1 LGHDT and CDR2 YNNKEL (reference sequence). V shed 5 bases and J shed 7 bases, with 17 bases lying between them. There are 14 residues in the CDR3. The CDR3 sequence is CASSGGAPTGEAFF. The CDR3 region has the DNA TGTGCCAGCAGCGGGGGGGCGCCGACGGGTGAAGCTTTCTTT.

The V gene is TRBV6-2 or TRBV6-3, the J gene TRBJ2-1; D is ambiguous. The V gene lost 2 bases and the J gene lost 7 bases, with 9 bases spanning the gap. CDR3 length equals 13 residues. In germline, CDR1 is MNHEY, CDR2 SVGEGT. As DNA, the CDR3 is TGTGCCAGCAGTTACACAGTCGATAATGAGCAGTTCTTC. Its protein product is CASSYTVDNEQFF.

This clone was seen a handful of times. This sequence joins TRBV5-4 and TRBJ2-2; D is perhaps TRBD2 (5 bases). This CDR3 comprises 17 residues. V was clipped by 4 bases and J by 2 bases, with 18 bases between them. Per the germline V gene, CDR1 is SGHNT and CDR2 is YYREEE (reference sequence). This chain's CDR3 is CASSRGNGPENTGELFF. In DNA form, the CDR3 reads TGTGCCAGCAGCCGAGGGAACGGGCCAGAAAACACCGGGGAGCTGTTTTTT. The full variable domain, in which reference TRBV5-4 and TRBJ2-2 provide the parts outside the CDR3, is ETGVTQSPTHLIKTRGQQVTLRCSSQSGHNTVSWYQQALGQGPQFIFQYYREEENGRGNFPPRFSGLQFPNYSSELNVNALELDDSALYLCASSRGNGPENTGELFFGEGSRLTVL.

This sequence joins TRBV9 and TRBJ2-1, with 12 bases identical to TRBD2. This CDR3 contains 16 residues. The V gene's germline CDR1 is SGDLS and CDR2 YYNGEE. V was clipped by 5 bases and J by 10 bases; unmatched bases: 13. CDR3 DNA sequence: TGTGCCAGCAGTGAGGCCCTAGCGGGGGGGCGAGGAGAGCAGTTCTTC. Translation gives CASSEALAGGRGEQFF. The whole variable domain, filled in from reference TRBV9 and TRBJ2-1, reads DSGVTQTPKHLITATGQRVTLRCSPRSGDLSVYWYQQSLDQGLQFLIQYYNGEERAKGNILERFSAQQFPDLHSELNLSSLELGDSALYFCASSEALAGGRGEQFFGPGTRLTVL.

The rearrangement joins TRBV2 to TRBJ2-7; 9 positions agree with TRBD1. CDR3 length equals 13 residues. CDR1 and CDR2 (germline): SNHLY, FYNNEI. V shed 6 bases, J shed 3 bases, and the junction held 3 bases outside the gene matches. The DNA for the CDR3 is TGTGCCAGCAGCAGACAGGGGGGCTACGAGCAGTACTTC. Translating it yields CASSRQGGYEQYF.

V usage is TRBV9 and J usage is TRBJ1-6; TRBD1 matches at 7 bases. CDR1 SGDLS and CDR2 YYNGEE come from the germline V gene. The CDR3 sequence is 13 residues long. V lost 6 bases to trimming and J lost 8 bases; unmatched junction nucleotides: 5. The CDR3 here is CASKGGQHSPLHF. The CDR3 DNA reads as TGTGCCAGCAAGGGGGGACAGCATTCACCCCTCCACTTT. Drawing the rest from reference TRBV9 and TRBJ1-6, the complete variable domain is DSGVTQTPKHLITATGQRVTLRCSPRSGDLSVYWYQQSLDQGLQFLIQYYNGEERAKGNILERFSAQQFPDLHSELNLSSLELGDSALYFCASKGGQHSPLHFGNGTRLTVT.

This clone was seen only a few times. The rearrangement joins TRBV5-5 to TRBJ2-1; a possible D gene is TRBD1 (6 bases). V lost 6 bases and J 7 bases, leaving 11 bases between the germline ends. Per germline, CDR1 SGHKS and CDR2 YYEKEE (reference sequence). The CDR3 is made up of 12 amino acids. CDR3 in DNA: TGTGCCAGCACCTTTCAGGGGAATGAGCAGTTCTTC. It is translated as CASTFQGNEQFF.

The chain uses TRBV20-1 and TRBJ2-2, with D unresolved. This CDR3 contains 14 residues. The V gene lost 3 bases and the J gene lost 0 bases, with 8 bases spanning the gap. CDR1 is DFQATT, CDR2 SNEGSKA, per germline (reference sequence). The CDR3 sequence: CSASGLANTGELFF. The CDR3 coding sequence is TGCAGTGCTAGTGGGCTAGCGAACACCGGGGAGCTGTTTTTT.

V usage is TRBV3-1 (or the pseudogene TRBV3-2) and J usage is TRBJ2-7, with D perhaps matching TRBD2 (5 bases). CDR3 length equals 15 residues. Trimming took 0 bases from V and 2 from J, leaving 11 bases between them. Germline V gene sequence: CDR1 LGHDT, CDR2 YNNKEL (reference sequence). The CDR3 sequence: CASSQDYGDAYEQYF. The CDR3 DNA is TGTGCCAGCAGCCAAGATTACGGGGATGCCTACGAGCAGTACTTC.

The chain carries TRBV27 and TRBJ1-6; maybe TRBD1 (5 bases). The CDR3 runs to 17 residues. Trimming took 6 bases from V and 6 from J, leaving 21 bases between them. Germline V gene data show CDR1 as MNHEY and CDR2 as SMNVEV (reference sequence). CDR3 protein: CASSIARAGTGNSPLHF. The CDR3 DNA reads as TGTGCCAGCAGCATTGCGAGGGCGGGGACGGGTAATTCACCCCTCCACTTT.

The chain employs TRBV27 and TRBJ2-7; 8 bases agree with TRBD1. Germline V gene data show CDR1 as MNHEY and CDR2 as SMNVEV (reference sequence). Germline trimming cut 2 bases from V and 2 bases from J; bases unmatched to any gene: 8. The CDR3 extends over 16 amino acids. CDR3: CASSLNLGQAAYEQYF. The CDR3 DNA follows: TGTGCCAGCAGTTTAAATTTGGGACAGGCGGCCTACGAGCAGTACTTC.

The table lists this clone with a count of one. This rearrangement joins TRBV7-9 to TRBJ1-1; no firm D call. Germline CDR1 reads SEHNR; CDR2 reads FQNEAQ (reference sequence). The V and J ends lost 3 bases and 1 base respectively, with 6 bases between them. The CDR3 spans 13 residues. This CDR3 reads CASSLSGNTEAFF. CDR3 sequence (DNA): TGTGCCAGCAGCTTGTCCGGGAACACTGAAGCTTTCTTT.

The V and J genes are TRBV19 and TRBJ1-2, with D unresolved. This CDR3 has 14 residues. Trimming took off 3 bases at V and 8 bases at J, with 16 bases between the two ends. CDR1 LNHDA and CDR2 SQIVND come from the germline V gene (reference sequence). This CDR3 is CASSIPGSPWGYTF. In DNA form, the CDR3 reads TGTGCCAGTAGTATCCCGGGTTCGCCCTGGGGCTACACCTTC. Full variable domain (missing parts from reference TRBV19 and TRBJ1-2): DGGITQSPKYLFRKEGQNVTLSCEQNLNHDAMYWYRQDPGQGLRLIYYSQIVNDFQKGDIAEGYSVSREKKESFPLTVTSAQKNPTAFYLCASSIPGSPWGYTFGSGTRLTVV.

This sequence joins TRBV29-1 and TRBJ2-5; no clear D gene. The CDR3 loop spans 14 amino acids. In germline, CDR1 is SQVTM, CDR2 ANQGSEA. Deletions cut 4 bases from V and 0 bases from J, with 12 bases between. The CDR3 DNA reads TGCAGCGTTGCGGTTGTTTTGGACCAAGAGACCCAGTACTTC. This gives the protein CSVAVVLDQETQYF. The variable domain in full, with the rest retrieved from reference TRBV29-1 and TRBJ2-5, is SAVISQKPSRDICQRGTSLTIQCQVDSQVTMMFWYRQQPGQSLTLIATANQGSEATYESGFVIDKFPISRPNLTFSTLTVSNMSPEDSSIYLCSVAVVLDQETQYFGPGTRLLVL.

This sequence joins TRBV11-2 and TRBJ2-2; D gene unclear. V lost 0 bases, J lost 4 bases, and 9 bases lay in between. Germline V gene data show CDR1 as SGHAT and CDR2 as FQNNGV. CDR3 size: 15 residues. CDR3 in DNA: TGTGCCAGCAGCTTAGAAGGGCGTGCCACCGGGGAGCTGTTTTTT. Its translation: CASSLEGRATGELFF.

V and J are TRBV6-6 and TRBJ2-7; D not certain. In germline, CDR1 is MNHNY, CDR2 SVGAGI (reference sequence). The CDR3 sequence is 15 residues long. V gave up 0 bases and J gave up 2 bases, with 11 bases separating them. CDR3 residues: CASSYSTDAAYEQYF. In DNA, the CDR3 is TGTGCCAGCAGTTACTCGACGGACGCCGCCTACGAGCAGTACTTC.

J is TRBJ2-1 and V is TRBV2, with D possibly matching TRBD1 (5 bases). Trimming left V 6 bases short and J 9 bases short, with 18 bases between. The CDR3 totals 14 residues. Germline V gives CDR1 SNHLY, CDR2 FYNNEI. CDR3 coding DNA: TGTGCCAGCAGCAGACAGATCGGCGACATTGAGCAGTTCTTC. Its translation: CASSRQIGDIEQFF.